The rows below give T cell receptor beta chains drawn from one sample of a study of blood T cell repertoires in COVID-19. The table came from immunoSEQ multiplex PCR; TCRdb's copy has only in-frame clones and leaves some out. The sample lists about 160,000 clones, roughly four fifths occurring once. Sequencing was carried out using peripheral blood. The receptor source for this set is a man aged 40-49 years who had recovered from COVID-19. CDR3s include the opening cysteine and the closing phenylalanine or tryptophan. Fields, in order: J gene, V gene, CDR3 length, clone size, D gene, CDR3 protein, CDR3 DNA. A D gene is named only where the DNA matches it firmly. Clone size is not always given. Where it is, it says once, few, many or a class for expanded clones.

TRBJ1-1	TRBV28	13	NA	TRBD1	CASRPGTGLEAFF	TGTGCCAGCAGACCCGGGACAGGGCTTGAAGCTTTCTTT
TRBJ1-1	TRBV6-5	15	NA	NA	CASSYGPGRNTEAFF	TGTGCCAGCAGTTACGGTCCGGGTCGGAACACTGAAGCTTTCTTT
TRBJ2-7	TRBV7-9	11	few	NA	CASSSGGEQYF	TGTGCCAGCAGCTCAGGTGGGGAGCAGTACTTC
TRBJ2-5	TRBV4-3	18	NA	NA	CASSHHKVSGVGQETQYF	TGCGCCAGCAGCCACCATAAGGTTTCGGGAGTAGGACAAGAGACCCAGTACTTC
TRBJ2-2	TRBV7-9	16	once	TRBD1	CASNHYGTGFTGELFF	TGTGCCAGCAACCATTACGGGACAGGTTTCACCGGGGAGCTGTTTTTT
TRBJ2-3	TRBV18	18	NA	TRBD2	CASSPKTSGGAGTDTQYF	TGTGCCAGCTCACCTAAGACTAGCGGGGGGGCTGGCACAGATACGCAGTATTTT
TRBJ2-2	TRBV28	16	NA	NA	CASSLSSASGTGELFF	TGTGCCAGCAGTTTATCTTCTGCCTCGGGGACCGGGGAGCTGTTTTTT
TRBJ2-7	TRBV7-7	17	NA	TRBD2	CASSLARPSGSLYEQYF	TGTGCTAGCAGCTTAGCGCGGCCTAGCGGGAGTCTTTACGAGCAGTACTTC
TRBJ1-2	TRBV11-3	14	NA	TRBD1	CASSLDRGGGGYTF	TGTGCCAGCAGCCTGGACAGGGGTGGCGGCGGCTACACCTTC
TRBJ1-1	TRBV5-1	14	NA	TRBD1	CASSTGQSNTEAFF	TGCGCCAGCAGCACGGGACAGTCGAACACTGAAGCTTTCTTT
TRBJ2-7	TRBV6-1	12	NA	NA	CASSEQAYEQYF	TGTGCCAGCAGTGAACAGGCCTACGAGCAGTACTTC
TRBJ2-7	TRBV4-3	13	NA	NA	CASSQGTVYEQYF	TGCGCCAGCAGCCAAGGCACTGTCTACGAGCAGTACTTC
TRBJ2-3	TRBV27	14	NA	NA	CASSMWERADTQYF	TGTGCCAGCAGTATGTGGGAGAGGGCAGATACGCAGTATTTT
TRBJ2-1	TRBV5-6	12	NA	TRBD2	CASSLRRGGRFF	TGTGCCAGCAGCTTAAGGCGGGGGGGTCGGTTCTTC
TRBJ2-3	TRBV19	15	NA	NA	CASSWSRTPTDTQYF	TGTGCCAGTAGTTGGTCCAGAACCCCCACAGATACGCAGTATTTT
TRBJ2-4	TRBV30	13	NA	NA	CAWTNLAKNIQYF	TGTGCCTGGACAAACTTAGCCAAAAACATTCAGTACTTC
TRBJ2-7	TRBV11-2	15	NA	NA	CASSLGSAAPYEQYF	TGTGCCAGCAGCTTAGGGTCGGCGGCCCCCTACGAGCAGTACTTC
TRBJ2-3	TRBV28	16	few	NA	CASSSPGSGLTDTQYF	TGTGCCAGCAGTAGTCCGGGTAGCGGTCTCACAGATACGCAGTATTTT
TRBJ2-7	TRBV21-1	17	NA	NA	CASSKGVGGQNLYEQYF	TGTGCCAGCAGCAAAGGAGTAGGAGGACAGAACCTCTACGAGCAGTACTTC
TRBJ1-6	TRBV6-5	15	NA	TRBD1	CASSYGTGRGSPLHF	TGTGCCAGCAGTTACGGGACAGGGAGGGGTTCACCCCTCCACTTT
TRBJ1-2	TRBV6-2/TRBV6-3	15	NA	TRBD1	CASSYSGQLNYGYTF	TGTGCCAGCAGTTACTCGGGACAGCTTAACTATGGCTACACCTTC
TRBJ2-3	TRBV30	14	NA	TRBD2	CAWSGAGEADTQYF	TGTGCCTGGAGTGGAGCGGGAGAGGCAGATACGCAGTATTTT